These 27 T cell receptor beta chains share one sample of origin, sequenced in a study of glioma-infiltrating T cells. The iRepertoire nested amplicon-rescue multiplex PCR amplified TCR alpha and beta CDR3s from RNA. TCRdb independently ran MiXCR on the multiplex PCR reads; one entry per CDR3 protein. The table lists approximately 120,000 distinct CDR3 sequences, less than 30% of them singletons. What was sequenced was glioma tissue, nonneoplastic brain tissue, or PBMCs (not recorded which). The receptors derive from a human donor with low-grade glioma or glioblastoma, undergoing nonglioma brain surgery, or in good health (not recorded which).

Regarding this clonotype: At one boundary the junction diverges from the germline segment, which might be a read error. The chain joins TRBV20-1 to TRBJ2-7, with 7 bases lining up with TRBD2. CDR1 and CDR2 from the germline V gene are DFQATT and SNEGSKA (reference sequence). This CDR3 region has 16 residues. The CDR3 sequence is CSAKPTSGLLGYEQHF. The DNA for the CDR3 is TGCAGTGCTAAACCAACGTCGGGACTACTGGGCTACGAGCAGCACTTC.

A remark on this clonotype: Being one base from a much bigger clone, this may be a read error. This chain uses TRBV12-3 or TRBV12-4 with TRBJ2-3, with D tentatively TRBD2 (6 bases). The CDR3 is 15 residues long. V was shortened by 3 bases and J by 0 bases, with 10 bases between the two germline ends. The CDR3 DNA follows: TGTGCCAGCAGTTTTAACGGGACTAGCACAGATACGCAGTATTTT. Its protein is CASSFNGTSTDTQYF.

Only a few counts were recorded for this clonotype. CDR3 sequence: CASSPGAGAKNIQYF. DNA for the CDR3: TGTGCCAGCAGTCCGGGAGCGGGAGCAAAAAACATTCAGTACTTC. This rearrangement joins TRBV28 to TRBJ2-4; 8 bases match TRBD2. There are 15 residues in the CDR3. CDR1 and CDR2 from the germline V gene are MDHEN and SYDVKM. The trim removed 5 bases at V and 4 bases at J, leaving 7 bases unmatched. The variable domain in full, with the rest retrieved from reference TRBV28 and TRBJ2-4, is DVKVTQSSRYLVKRTGEKVFLECVQDMDHENMFWYRQDPGLGLRLIYFSYDVKMKEKGDIPEGYSVSREKKERFSLILESASTNQTSMYLCASSPGAGAKNIQYFGAGTRLSVL.

In this sample, this clonotype turned up many times. The CDR3 nucleotides read TGCGCCAGCAGCCCAGGAGTAGCCCAAGAGACCCAGTACTTC. Encoded protein: CASSPGVAQETQYF. The genes are TRBV4-3 and TRBJ2-5; D gene uncertain. Germline V CDR1 and CDR2: LGHNA, YSLEER. The CDR3 length is 14 residues. Trimming pared 4 bases from V and 1 base from J, leaving 10 bases between.

This clonotype showed up many times. The chain carries TRBV27 and TRBJ2-5; 8 nucleotides match TRBD1. The V and J ends lost 2 bases and 1 base, in that order; junction bases with no gene match: 3. The germline V gene has CDR1 MNHEY and CDR2 SMNVEV (reference sequence). The CDR3 consists of 15 residues. In nucleotides, the CDR3 is TGTGCCAGCAGTTTAGACAGGGGCCGCCAAGAGACCCAGTACTTC. Translation gives CASSLDRGRQETQYF.

This clonotype was observed many times. The chain links TRBV2 to TRBJ1-1, with 7 bases matching TRBD1. In germline, CDR1 is SNHLY, CDR2 FYNNEI. V was pared by 4 bases and J by 1 base, with 12 bases of the junction left unmatched. The CDR3 is 17 amino acids. The CDR3 region has the DNA TGTGCCAGCAGTGGCGGTGTAGGGGGCTCGAGGAACACTGAAGCTTTCTTT. Its protein product is CASSGGVGGSRNTEAFF.

The chain couples TRBV7-2 to TRBJ2-2; 11 bases line up with TRBD1. Germline trimming cut 5 bases from V and 7 bases from J; bases unmatched to any gene: 9. Germline CDR1 is SGHTA and CDR2 is FQGNSA. CDR3 length equals 16 residues. The DNA of the CDR3 is TGTGCCAGCAGCACCCGGACAGGGGGCGCTAACGGGGAGCTGTTTTTT. As protein: CASSTRTGGANGELFF.

This clonotype was recorded at least ten times. The chain couples TRBV7-3 to TRBJ2-1; possible D gene TRBD1, 5 bases. The germline V and J ends were trimmed by 5 bases and 6 bases, with 17 bases remaining between them. In germline, CDR1 is SGHTA, CDR2 FQGTGA. CDR3 length equals 15 residues. This chain's CDR3 is CASSLQGRLGNEQFF. As DNA, the CDR3 is TGTGCCAGCAGCCTTCAGGGTCGTCTCGGCAATGAGCAGTTCTTC.

This clonotype was seen many times. V and J are TRBV5-1 and TRBJ2-5, with 10 nucleotides matching TRBD1. The CDR3 has 15 residues. After removal of 0 bases from V and 5 bases from J, the junction contained 4 bases not matched to a gene. The V gene's germline CDR1 is SGHRS and CDR2 YFSETQ. CDR3 sequence: CASSLVTGGDETQYF. The CDR3, as DNA: TGCGCCAGCAGCTTGGTGACAGGGGGCGATGAGACCCAGTACTTC. Full variable domain (outside the CDR3, taken from reference TRBV5-1 and TRBJ2-5): KAGVTQTPRYLIKTRGQQVTLSCSPISGHRSVSWYQQTPGQGLQFLFEYFSETQRNKGNFPGRFSGRQFSNSRSEMNVSTLELGDSALYLCASSLVTGGDETQYFGPGTRLLVL.

Of note for this clonotype: A much larger clone lies one base from this, so it may be a read error. This chain joins TRBV29-1 and TRBJ2-7, with D unresolved. CDR3 length: 12 residues. V lost 4 bases to trimming and J lost 10 bases, with 17 bases between them. The germline CDR1 and CDR2 sequences are SQVTM and ANQGSEA. As DNA, the CDR3 is TGCAGCGTTGGAGACTTCGTTGGGTTCCAGTACTTC. Translation: CSVGDFVGFQYF.

This clonotype was detected once. J is TRBJ2-7 and V is TRBV7-2; TRBD2 is a possible D gene (6 bases). The CDR3 is made up of 17 amino acids. Trimming took off 1 base at V and 5 bases at J, with 21 bases between the two ends. Looked up from germline, CDR1 is SGHTA and CDR2 is FQGNSA. CDR3 in amino acids: CASSLGPSTGVRDEQYF. DNA for the CDR3: TGTGCCAGCAGCTTAGGACCCTCGACGGGAGTAAGGGACGAGCAGTACTTC.

On this clonotype itself: Compared with germline, one end of the junction differs, possibly owing to a read error. J is TRBJ2-1 and V is TRBV7-9; TRBD2 might be the D (5 bases). Germline CDR1 reads SEHNR; CDR2 reads FQNEAQ (reference sequence). The CDR3 is 12 amino acids. The CDR3 spells CASTPEGGEKFF. CDR3 in DNA: TGTGCCAGCACCCCCGAGGGCGGTGAGAAGTTCTTC. Full variable domain (remainder filled in from reference TRBV7-9 and TRBJ2-1): DTGVSQNPRHKITKRGQNVTFRCDPISEHNRLYWYRQTLGQGPEFLTYFQNEAQLEKSRLLSDRFSAERPKGSFSTLEIQRTEQGDSAMYLCASTPEGGEKFFGPGTRLTVL.

This clonotype has at least ten counts. The genes are TRBV11-2 and TRBJ1-1; D might be TRBD1 (5 bases). Germline V gene lookup returns CDR1 SGHAT and CDR2 FQNNGV. V lost 0 bases and J 6 bases, leaving 11 bases between the germline ends. There are 14 residues in the CDR3. As DNA, the CDR3 is TGTGCCAGCAGCTTAGATAGCCGGGGCGCTGAAGCTTTCTTT. This translates into CASSLDSRGAEAFF.

The rearrangement uses TRBV7-2 and TRBJ2-1; 16 nucleotides align to TRBD2. The CDR3 is 18 amino acids. V shed 4 bases, J shed 8 bases, and the junction held 11 bases outside the gene matches. CDR1 is SGHTA and CDR2 is FQGNSA in the germline V gene. DNA for the CDR3: TGTGCCAGCAGCTCGGGACTAGCGGGGGGGCCAATTAGTCATGAGCAGTTCTTC. This sequence encodes CASSSGLAGGPISHEQFF.

This clonotype appeared many times. This chain connects TRBV2 to TRBJ2-3; D gene unclear. Germline-derived CDR1 and CDR2 are SNHLY and FYNNEI. Trimming pared 7 bases from V and 1 base from J, leaving 9 bases between. CDR3 length equals 13 residues. The CDR3 region is CASMQDGTDTQYF. CDR3 coding DNA: TGTGCCAGCATGCAGGATGGCACAGATACGCAGTATTTT.

This clonotype came up many times. The rearrangement uses TRBV7-2 and TRBJ2-1; 8 bases are shared with TRBD1. The V gene's germline CDR1 is SGHTA and CDR2 FQGNSA. This CDR3 spans 14 amino acids. The V gene end was trimmed by 5 bases and the J gene end by 8 bases; junction bases not matched to a gene: 8. The CDR3 DNA is TGTGCCAGCAGCCCCGACAGGGGATGGGATGAGCAGTTCTTC. Translation: CASSPDRGWDEQFF.

This clonotype appeared many times. This chain joins TRBV6-1 and TRBJ2-7, with 7 bases aligning to TRBD1. The CDR3 is 13 residues long. From germline, CDR1 is MNHNS and CDR2 SASEGT. V was clipped by 6 bases and J by 3 bases; unmatched bases: 5. In DNA, the CDR3 is TGTGCCAGCAGCCAGACAGGGTACTACGAGCAGTACTTC. Residues: CASSQTGYYEQYF.

This clonotype showed up many times. The chain carries TRBV20-1 and TRBJ2-7, with D possibly TRBD2 on 5 matching bases. The CDR3 extends over 18 amino acids. V lost 8 bases, J lost 0 bases, and 29 bases lay in between. In germline, CDR1 is DFQATT, CDR2 SNEGSKA (reference sequence). The CDR3 DNA sequence: TGCAGTTCTATACCTCCGGGAAACCGGCAGATTCGCTCCTACGAGCAGTACTTC. This encodes CSSIPPGNRQIRSYEQYF.

This clonotype was detected a few times. A read error may explain this, as a much larger clone is one base away. The V call is TRBV2, the J call TRBJ2-1; D is unclear. The CDR3 length is 11 residues. CDR1 and CDR2 from the germline V gene are SNHLY and FYNNEI. Trimming took off 11 bases at V and 8 bases at J, with 13 bases between the two ends. CDR3 sequence: CACISYDEQFF. The CDR3 nucleotides are TGTGCCTGCATATCGTACGATGAGCAGTTCTTC.

This clonotype showed up many times. The J gene is TRBJ1-1, the V gene TRBV18; D possibly corresponds to TRBD1 (6 bases). The CDR3 is 16 amino acids. Deletions cut 1 base from V and 1 base from J, with 13 bases between. Germline CDR1 and CDR2: KGHSH and LQKENI. The CDR3 protein is CASSPQLQGSNTEAFF. The DNA of the CDR3 is TGTGCCAGCTCACCACAATTGCAGGGGTCGAACACTGAAGCTTTCTTT.

This clonotype occurred many times. This chain connects TRBV25-1 to TRBJ2-7; D might be TRBD2 (7 bases). The CDR3 has 16 residues. V dropped 1 base and J dropped 0 bases, with 13 bases sitting between them. Germline V gene sequence: CDR1 MGHDK, CDR2 SYGVNS. DNA of the CDR3: TGTGCCAGCAGTGAATCCGGGGGGCGAAGCTCCTACGAGCAGTACTTC. Protein: CASSESGGRSSYEQYF.

The sample holds many counts of this clonotype. The rearrangement joins TRBV27 to TRBJ2-7; 8 bases agree with TRBD2. In germline, CDR1 is MNHEY, CDR2 SMNVEV (reference sequence). J was trimmed by 4 bases and V by 3 bases; bases with no gene match: 11. The CDR3 spans 16 residues. The CDR3 reads CASSFRPGSGIYEQYF. The CDR3 DNA reads TGTGCCAGCAGTTTCCGCCCGGGTAGCGGGATATACGAGCAGTACTTC.

This clonotype was counted between two and nine times. The chain employs TRBV24-1 and TRBJ2-5; D remains unclear. Germline V gene sequence: CDR1 KGHDR, CDR2 SFDVKD. The CDR3 consists of 14 residues. V gave up 1 base and J gave up 6 bases, with 11 bases separating them. The CDR3 DNA sequence: TGTGCCACCAGTGATTTTAAGTTTTCGAAGACCCAGTACTTC. The encoded protein is CATSDFKFSKTQYF.

This clonotype has at least ten counts. This chain connects TRBV18 to TRBJ1-5, with D unresolved. CDR1 is KGHSH and CDR2 is LQKENI in the germline V gene. The CDR3 consists of 16 residues. Trimming pared 3 bases from V and 11 bases from J, leaving 23 bases between. The CDR3 protein is CASSPSREGGPGAQHF. CDR3 nucleotide sequence: TGTGCCAGCTCACCCTCGAGAGAGGGAGGACCCGGAGCCCAGCATTTT.

This clonotype showed up many times. The chain is built from TRBV12-3 or TRBV12-4 and TRBJ1-2; no reliable D call. The CDR3 totals 12 residues. Trimming took off 1 base at V and 8 bases at J, with 8 bases between the two ends. The CDR3 loop is CASSLELRGYTF. CDR3 DNA sequence: TGTGCCAGCAGTTTAGAATTGAGAGGCTACACCTTC.

In its sample, this clonotype was seen many times. This sequence joins TRBV5-4 and TRBJ2-7; 11 bases line up with TRBD1. The CDR3 length is 14 residues. Germline CDR1 is SGHNT and CDR2 is YYREEE (reference sequence). V was clipped by 4 bases and J by 6 bases; unmatched bases: 6. The CDR3 DNA follows: TGTGCCAGCAGCATCGGACAGGGGGCCTTCGAGCAGTACTTC. Protein: CASSIGQGAFEQYF.

A word on this clonotype: Possible read error: a much larger clone is one base away. The V gene is TRBV7-3, the J gene TRBJ2-1; TRBD1 matches at 9 bases. In germline, CDR1 is SGHTA, CDR2 FQGTGA. This CDR3 is built from 15 residues. The chain's CDR3 is CASSSPGQGPNEQLF. The DNA of the CDR3 is TGTGCCAGCAGCTCCCCGGGACAGGGTCCCAATGAGCAGTTATTC.